Listed here is a single TCR beta chain. This sample is drawn from a study of control samples from healthy donors and cancer patients. Trimming took off 3 bases at V and 4 bases at J, with 16 bases between the two ends. CDR1 and CDR2 (germline): GTSNPN, SVGIG (reference sequence). There are 15 residues in the CDR3. Assay: immunoSEQ multiplex PCR; the TCRdb copy retains only in-frame clones and omits some. The profile shows some 56,000 clones, about 95% of them singletons. V usage is TRBV30 and J usage is TRBJ1-5; D gene uncertain. Material: blood. This clonotype was obtained from a man younger than 40 in good health. Here the CDR3 reads CAWSPRFNPNQPQHF. The DNA of the CDR3 is TGTGCCTGGAGCCCCCGTTTTAACCCAAATCAGCCCCAGCATTTT.